The 12 T cell receptor beta chains below come from one sample, sequenced in a study of blood T cell repertoires in COVID-19. Sequenced by immunoSEQ multiplex PCR; TCRdb stores in-frame clones only, minus some. The table lists approximately 140,000 clones, 80% to 90% of them singletons. The sample consisted of peripheral blood. These receptors were obtained from a man in his sixties or seventies with acute or convalescent COVID-19.

The rearrangement links TRBV6-2 or TRBV6-3 to TRBJ1-5; 10 bases line up with TRBD1. The ends lost 4 bases at V and 6 bases at J; junction bases unmatched: 9. In germline, CDR1 is MNHEY, CDR2 SVGEGT. The CDR3 sequence is 16 residues long. The CDR3 protein is CASSSLDRGQSQPQHF. In DNA form, the CDR3 reads TGTGCCAGCAGTTCACTCGACAGGGGGCAAAGTCAGCCCCAGCATTTT.

This chain joins TRBV4-3 and TRBJ2-1; 10 positions match TRBD2. This CDR3 has 16 residues. V shed 1 base, J shed 6 bases, and the junction held 6 bases outside the gene matches. CDR1 is LGHNA, CDR2 YSLEER, per germline. CDR3 amino acids: CASSQARTSGFNEQFF. In nucleotides, the CDR3 is TGCGCCAGCAGCCAAGCCCGGACTAGCGGATTCAATGAGCAGTTCTTC.

The genes are TRBV6-2 or TRBV6-3 and TRBJ2-6; D is perhaps TRBD2 (5 bases). This CDR3 region has 16 residues. Germline-derived CDR1 and CDR2 are MNHEY and SVGEGT. V was cut by 5 bases and J by 0 bases, with 11 bases left in between. The CDR3 sequence: CASSPAVLSGANVLTF. The CDR3 nucleotides are TGTGCCAGCAGTCCAGCGGTCCTCTCTGGGGCCAACGTCCTGACTTTC.

Only one count was recorded for this clone. V gene TRBV7-3 combines with J gene TRBJ2-3; maybe TRBD1 (5 bases). Germline CDR1 and CDR2: SGHTA and FQGTGA. CDR3 size: 15 residues. V lost 2 bases to trimming and J lost 4 bases, with 13 bases between them. As DNA, the CDR3 is TGTGCCAGCAGCTTACAGGGTAGTCGCGCAGATACGCAGTATTTT. Encoded protein: CASSLQGSRADTQYF.

The chain recombines TRBV20-1 with TRBJ2-1; 11 bases fit TRBD2. CDR1 is DFQATT, CDR2 SNEGSKA, per germline (reference sequence). CDR3 length equals 15 residues. Trimming at V came to 3 bases and at J to 10 bases, leaving 11 bases not matched to a gene. In DNA form, the CDR3 reads TGCAGTGCTAGTCTACTAGCGGGAGCCCCAGGGGAGCAGTTCTTC. Protein product: CSASLLAGAPGEQFF.

V is TRBV19 and J is TRBJ2-1; 8 bases are shared with TRBD2. The CDR3 extends over 17 amino acids. Germline V gene data show CDR1 as LNHDA and CDR2 as SQIVND (reference sequence). The V gene end was trimmed by 5 bases and the J gene end by 3 bases; junction bases not matched to a gene: 12. The CDR3 loop is CASSLRTLAGLYNEQFF. DNA of the CDR3: TGTGCCAGTAGTTTGAGGACTCTAGCGGGTCTCTACAATGAGCAGTTCTTC.

This clone was found once. V and J are TRBV3-1 (or the pseudogene TRBV3-2) and TRBJ2-1; 9 positions match TRBD2. This CDR3 region has 16 residues. CDR1 and CDR2 from the germline V gene are LGHDT and YNNKEL (reference sequence). The trim removed 0 bases at V and 4 bases at J, leaving 4 bases unmatched. The CDR3 here is CASSQEALAGYNEQFF. CDR3 DNA: TGTGCCAGCAGCCAAGAAGCCCTAGCGGGATACAATGAGCAGTTCTTC.

This clone was seen only once. The CDR3, as DNA: TGTGCCTACAAGCGGGAGGGCATCGATACGCAGTATTTT. It translates to CAYKREGIDTQYF. The rearrangement links TRBV10-3 to TRBJ2-3; 10 positions match TRBD2. V shed 11 bases and J 6 bases; nucleotides not matched to a gene: 8. The CDR3 has 13 amino acids. Germline values: CDR1 ENHRY, CDR2 SYGVKD.

The chain is built from TRBV5-1 and TRBJ1-2; unclear D gene. Trimming left V 0 bases short and J 2 bases short, with 5 bases between. CDR1 and CDR2 (germline): SGHRS, YFSETQ. The CDR3 has 13 residues. The CDR3 protein is CASSLDTNYGYTF. The CDR3 coding sequence is TGCGCCAGCAGCTTGGATACAAACTATGGCTACACCTTC.

The chain has TRBV6-2 or TRBV6-3 and TRBJ2-1; TRBD2 agrees at 11 bases. The germline gives CDR1 MNHEY, CDR2 SVGEGT. This CDR3 region has 15 residues. V dropped 5 bases and J dropped 7; count of bases not matched to a gene: 7. The DNA for the CDR3 is TGTGCCAGCAGTATAGCGGGAGGGCCTTGGAATGAGCAGTTCTTC. Translation gives CASSIAGGPWNEQFF.

The CDR3: CSVEEQGNTEAFF. The CDR3 nucleotides read TGCAGCGTTGAGGAACAGGGGAACACTGAAGCTTTCTTT. The J gene is TRBJ1-1, the V gene TRBV29-1, with D tentatively TRBD1 (6 bases). Trimming left V 3 bases short and J 1 base short, with 9 bases between. Germline V CDR1 and CDR2: SQVTM, ANQGSEA. CDR3 length: 13 amino acids. The full variable domain, in which reference TRBV29-1 and TRBJ1-1 provide the parts outside the CDR3, is SAVISQKPSRDICQRGTSLTIQCQVDSQVTMMFWYRQQPGQSLTLIATANQGSEATYESGFVIDKFPISRPNLTFSTLTVSNMSPEDSSIYLCSVEEQGNTEAFFGQGTRLTVV.

Here the CDR3 DNA reads TGTGCCAGCAGTGGCGGTCTGGGTGGAAAACTGTTTTTT. Translating it yields CASSGGLGGKLFF. This rearrangement joins TRBV12-3 or TRBV12-4 to TRBJ1-4; D is ambiguous. V was trimmed by 5 bases and J by 10 bases, leaving 14 bases between them. This CDR3 is built from 13 residues.